The T cell receptor (beta chain) under discussion was sequenced for a study of blood T cell repertoires in COVID-19. Germline values: CDR1 MDHEN, CDR2 SYDVKM. The ends lost 6 bases at V and 5 bases at J; junction bases unmatched: 3. There are 15 residues in the CDR3. Clones were sequenced by immunoSEQ multiplex PCR, and TCRdb holds only the in-frame ones, with some missing. The table shows roughly 60,000 clones, with approximately 90% occurring only once. This chain connects TRBV28 to TRBJ2-1; 14 bases line up with TRBD2. Sequencing input: peripheral blood. The sequence was collected from a human donor with acute or convalescent COVID-19. The donor label of this sample is uncertain. The chain's CDR3 is CASRRLAGGHNEQFF. The CDR3, as DNA: TGTGCCAGCAGGAGACTAGCGGGAGGGCACAATGAGCAGTTCTTC.